The 9 T cell receptor beta chains given below trace back to one sample, sequenced in a study of CD8+ T cells in alopecia areata. cDNA serving as the sequencing template came from extracted, reverse transcribed RNA. TCRdb's copy holds only in-frame clones and misses some; the assay was immunoSEQ multiplex PCR. The repertoire consists of 90,000 to 130,000 clones, with about 60% occurring once and the leading ten covering roughly 25%. Sequenced input: NKG2D-low CD8+ T cells sorted from blood. Source of these receptors: a human donor with alopecia areata.

This clone was counted a few times. The V gene is TRBV9, the J gene TRBJ2-1, with 10 bases that match TRBD2. V lost 4 bases to trimming and J lost 7 bases; unmatched junction nucleotides: 11. The length of the CDR3 is 16 residues. CDR1 is SGDLS and CDR2 is YYNGEE in the germline V gene. CDR3 in amino acids: CASSPRLAGQGNEQFF. In nucleotides, the CDR3 is TGTGCCAGCAGCCCGAGACTAGCGGGTCAGGGGAATGAGCAGTTCTTC. Looking up the rest from reference TRBV9 and TRBJ2-1 gives the full variable domain: DSGVTQTPKHLITATGQRVTLRCSPRSGDLSVYWYQQSLDQGLQFLIQYYNGEERAKGNILERFSAQQFPDLHSELNLSSLELGDSALYFCASSPRLAGQGNEQFFGPGTRLTVL.

The chain employs TRBV19 and TRBJ2-7; D is possibly TRBD2 (6 bases). Per germline, CDR1 LNHDA and CDR2 SQIVND (reference sequence). The CDR3 loop spans 14 amino acids. The ends were cut back, 2 bases at V and 2 bases at J, with 10 bases in the middle. This CDR3 is CASSITRETYEQYF. Here the CDR3 DNA reads TGTGCCAGTAGTATAACCCGGGAGACCTACGAGCAGTACTTC.

The chain is built from TRBV29-1 and TRBJ1-2; possible D gene TRBD1, 5 bases. V shed 4 bases and J shed 0 bases, with 9 bases lying between them. The CDR3 is made up of 13 amino acids. The V gene's germline CDR1 is SQVTM and CDR2 ANQGSEA. CDR3 sequence: CSVADTANYGYTF. As DNA, the CDR3 is TGCAGCGTTGCGGACACAGCTAACTATGGCTACACCTTC.

The count of this clone is one. The rearrangement links TRBV9 to TRBJ1-1; D call uncertain. V dropped 1 base and J dropped 5 bases, with 9 bases sitting between them. Germline CDR1 and CDR2: SGDLS and YYNGEE. CDR3 length: 13 amino acids. The CDR3 sequence: CASSVFQATEAFF. In DNA, the CDR3 is TGTGCCAGCAGCGTATTTCAGGCGACTGAAGCTTTCTTT.

The chain uses TRBV19 and TRBJ1-5; D unresolved. Deletions cut 8 bases from V and 4 bases from J, with 9 bases between. There are 12 residues in the CDR3. Per the germline V gene, CDR1 is LNHDA and CDR2 is SQIVND (reference sequence). The CDR3 spells CASVTGNQPQHF. CDR3 bases: TGTGCCAGTGTGACGGGGAATCAGCCCCAGCATTTT.

The chain links TRBV2 to TRBJ2-1; D ambiguous. Trimming left V 1 base short and J 5 bases short, with 9 bases between. Germline V gene sequence: CDR1 SNHLY, CDR2 FYNNEI. The CDR3 totals 14 residues. As DNA, the CDR3 is TGTGCCAGCAGTGAAGAACTGCTTGACAATGAGCAGTTCTTC. It is translated as CASSEELLDNEQFF.

The sample holds a few counts of this clone. The chain uses TRBV5-1 and TRBJ2-7, with D uncertain. The germline V gene has CDR1 SGHRS and CDR2 YFSETQ. Trimming removed 7 bases at V and 3 bases at J, with 11 bases between. The CDR3 has 12 residues. The CDR3 protein is CASGQTSYEQYF. CDR3 nucleotide sequence: TGCGCCAGCGGCCAGACAAGCTACGAGCAGTACTTC.

This sequence joins TRBV9 and TRBJ1-1, with 8 nucleotides matching TRBD1. Germline CDR1 and CDR2: SGDLS and YYNGEE. J was trimmed by 7 bases and V by 3 bases; bases with no gene match: 5. The CDR3 consists of 13 residues. The chain's CDR3 is CASSGGQDLEAFF. The CDR3 DNA follows: TGTGCCAGCAGCGGGGGACAGGACCTTGAAGCTTTCTTT.

This chain joins TRBV9 and TRBJ2-5; 8 bases map to TRBD2. Germline assignment: CDR1 SGDLS and CDR2 YYNGEE. This CDR3 contains 15 residues. V shed 0 bases, J shed 4 bases, and the junction held 5 bases outside the gene matches. CDR3 sequence reads: CASSVGQRELETQYF. In DNA form, the CDR3 reads TGTGCCAGCAGCGTAGGACAGCGGGAGTTAGAGACCCAGTACTTC.